Presented here are 18 T cell receptor beta chains from one specimen sequenced in a study of control samples from healthy donors and cancer patients. Produced via immunoSEQ multiplex PCR; TCRdb's table is partial and in-frame only. This sample's table has fewer than 250,000 clones. The sample consisted of blood. Every receptor here comes from a woman between 25 and 40 years old in good health.

This chain uses TRBV6-5 with TRBJ1-1, with D possibly TRBD1 on 5 matching bases. V dropped 0 bases and J dropped 5 bases, with 13 bases sitting between them. Germline V gene data show CDR1 as MNHEY and CDR2 as SVGAGI. CDR3 length: 15 residues. The CDR3 DNA follows: TGTGCCAGCAGTTACTCTAAGGGGCTCGGAACTGAAGCTTTCTTT. Its protein product is CASSYSKGLGTEAFF.

DNA of the CDR3: TGTGCCAGCAGCCCAGGTACAGGGCTGAACACTGAAGCTTTCTTT. As protein: CASSPGTGLNTEAFF. The V and J genes are TRBV7-8 and TRBJ1-1; TRBD1 is a possible D gene (6 bases). CDR3 length: 15 amino acids. Trimming shortened V by 5 bases and J by 0 bases, and 13 bases separated the two germline ends. Germline-derived CDR1 and CDR2 are SGHVS and FQNEAQ.

With regard to this clone: This CDR3 is also generated by other DNA sequences in the sample. This chain connects TRBV28 to TRBJ1-5; possibly TRBD1 for D (6 bases). The CDR3 covers 15 residues. Trimming stripped 2 bases from V and 4 bases from J, with 12 bases between. The germline gives CDR1 MDHEN, CDR2 SYDVKM. CDR3 bases: TGTGCCAGCAGTTTAGCAGGGGCGTTTAATCAGCCCCAGCATTTT. Translation: CASSLAGAFNQPQHF. The variable domain in full, completed from reference TRBV28 and TRBJ1-5, reads DVKVTQSSRYLVKRTGEKVFLECVQDMDHENMFWYRQDPGLGLRLIYFSYDVKMKEKGDIPEGYSVSREKKERFSLILESASTNQTSMYLCASSLAGAFNQPQHFGDGTRLSIL.

The gene calls are TRBV19 and TRBJ2-1; 9 nucleotides align to TRBD2. The germline V gene has CDR1 LNHDA and CDR2 SQIVND (reference sequence). The trim removed 8 bases at V and 8 bases at J, leaving 13 bases unmatched. The CDR3 totals 15 residues. The CDR3 region is CASCEIASGADEQFF. In DNA, the CDR3 is TGTGCCAGTTGCGAGATTGCTAGCGGGGCCGATGAGCAGTTCTTC.

The rearrangement links TRBV11-2 to TRBJ2-5; D possibly corresponds to TRBD1 (6 bases). V shed 5 bases and J shed 7 bases, with 20 bases lying between them. CDR1 is SGHAT and CDR2 is FQNNGV in the germline V gene. The CDR3 loop spans 15 amino acids. Here the CDR3 DNA reads TGTGCCAGCAGCCGCGAATGGGGGCCTTTAGGGACCCAGTACTTC. Protein product: CASSREWGPLGTQYF.

The CDR3 reads CASSQEAGGYTF. As DNA, the CDR3 is TGTGCCAGCAGCCAAGAGGCGGGAGGCTACACCTTC. V usage is TRBV3-1 (or the pseudogene TRBV3-2) and J usage is TRBJ1-2; D gene unclear. This CDR3 region has 12 residues. Germline V lookup: CDR1 LGHDT, CDR2 YNNKEL (reference sequence). With 0 bases removed from V and 8 bases from J, the gap between germline ends came to 7 bases.

V gene TRBV29-1 combines with J gene TRBJ1-2; a possible D gene is TRBD1 (6 bases). This CDR3 has 12 amino acids. The ends were cut back, 2 bases at V and 8 bases at J, with 12 bases in the middle. Germline CDR1 reads SQVTM; CDR2 reads ANQGSEA. This chain's CDR3 is CSVESGGGGYTF. DNA for the CDR3: TGCAGCGTTGAATCCGGGGGCGGAGGCTACACCTTC.

The chain links TRBV27 to TRBJ2-2, with a tentative D call TRBD1 (7 bases). Trimming pared 5 bases from V and 6 bases from J, leaving 13 bases between. CDR3 length: 14 residues. Germline CDR1 MNHEY, CDR2 SMNVEV (reference sequence). The CDR3 DNA is TGTGCCAGCAGTACCCAGGGGGAGGCCGGGGAGCTGTTTTTT. This sequence encodes CASSTQGEAGELFF.

CDR3 sequence: CASSFDTFGNEQFF. Written as DNA, the CDR3 is TGTGCCAGCAGCTTCGACACCTTTGGTAATGAGCAGTTCTTC. The chain combines TRBV7-9 with TRBJ2-1, with D unclear. Trimming took off 3 bases at V and 7 bases at J, with 13 bases between the two ends. The CDR3 extends over 14 amino acids. Germline V gives CDR1 SEHNR, CDR2 FQNEAQ (reference sequence).

J is TRBJ2-5 and V is TRBV9; perhaps TRBD1 as D (6 bases). There are 15 residues in the CDR3. Trimming cost V 0 bases and J 3 bases, with 12 bases left between them. Germline V gives CDR1 SGDLS, CDR2 YYNGEE. CDR3 in amino acids: CASSVEGAGEETQYF. The CDR3, as DNA: TGTGCCAGCAGCGTAGAAGGGGCAGGGGAAGAGACCCAGTACTTC.

In DNA form, the CDR3 reads TGTGCCAGGAAGGGTAGCACTGAAGCTTTCTTT. This translates into CARKGSTEAFF. This chain links TRBV19 with TRBJ1-1, with unresolved D. Trimming stripped 9 bases from V and 4 bases from J, with 9 bases between. The CDR3 runs 11 residues. The V gene's germline CDR1 is LNHDA and CDR2 SQIVND (reference sequence).

This chain joins TRBV6-5 and TRBJ2-3; 9 bases align to TRBD2. The CDR3 runs to 14 residues. The V gene end was trimmed by 7 bases and the J gene end by 7 bases; junction bases not matched to a gene: 9. The germline CDR1 and CDR2 sequences are MNHEY and SVGAGI. The CDR3 DNA follows: TGTGCCAGCAAATCGGGTCTAGCGGGGAATACGCAGTATTTT. This sequence encodes CASKSGLAGNTQYF.

Worth noting for this clone: One end of the junction is discordant with germline, which a read error may explain. This chain connects TRBV10-3 to TRBJ1-2; 7 nucleotides align to TRBD1. Germline-derived CDR1 and CDR2 are ENHRY and SYGVKD. The CDR3 runs 16 residues. The DNA of the CDR3 is TGTGCCATCAGTGAGGGGACAGAACCCTCTAAATATGGCTACACCTTC. Protein product: CAISEGTEPSKYGYTF.

This rearrangement joins TRBV5-6 to TRBJ1-1; D uncertain. The CDR3 extends over 14 amino acids. Germline CDR1 and CDR2: SGHDT and YYEEEE. The V and J ends lost 0 bases and 7 bases respectively, with 13 bases between them. CDR3: CASSLGPNRLEAFF. Written as DNA, the CDR3 is TGTGCCAGCAGCTTGGGCCCTAACCGACTTGAAGCTTTCTTT.

This rearrangement joins TRBV27 to TRBJ2-7; 7 nucleotides agree with TRBD1. The V and J ends lost 4 bases and 4 bases, in that order; junction bases with no gene match: 7. The CDR3 has 14 amino acids. CDR1 and CDR2 (germline): MNHEY, SMNVEV (reference sequence). The CDR3 DNA reads TGTGCCAGCAGTTACGGGACAGTGAATTACGAGCAGTACTTC. Its translation is CASSYGTVNYEQYF.

Here the CDR3 reads CASSSGLAGYIQYF. The DNA for the CDR3 is TGTGCCAGCAGTTCAGGACTAGCGGGGTACATTCAGTACTTC. This chain uses TRBV27 with TRBJ2-4; 12 bases match TRBD2. Trimming cost V 4 bases and J 8 bases; bases outside gene matches: 3. CDR3 length: 14 amino acids. Germline V gene data show CDR1 as MNHEY and CDR2 as SMNVEV (reference sequence).

The gene calls are TRBV6-5 and TRBJ1-6; D is unclear. Germline assignment: CDR1 MNHEY and CDR2 SVGAGI. V dropped 5 bases and J dropped 12 bases, with 14 bases sitting between them. CDR3 length equals 13 residues. The CDR3, as DNA: TGTGCCAGCAGTCTCGTGACCCGGGGACCCCTCCACTTT. It encodes CASSLVTRGPLHF.

The CDR3 reads CASSTGGRNEQFF. In nucleotides, the CDR3 is TGTGCCAGCAGTACAGGGGGCAGAAATGAGCAGTTCTTC. The chain has TRBV6-5 and TRBJ2-1, with TRBD1 matching 9 bases. Losses at the gene ends were 5 bases for V and 7 bases for J; bases not matched to a gene: 3. Germline CDR1 reads MNHEY; CDR2 reads SVGAGI. The CDR3 length is 13 residues.